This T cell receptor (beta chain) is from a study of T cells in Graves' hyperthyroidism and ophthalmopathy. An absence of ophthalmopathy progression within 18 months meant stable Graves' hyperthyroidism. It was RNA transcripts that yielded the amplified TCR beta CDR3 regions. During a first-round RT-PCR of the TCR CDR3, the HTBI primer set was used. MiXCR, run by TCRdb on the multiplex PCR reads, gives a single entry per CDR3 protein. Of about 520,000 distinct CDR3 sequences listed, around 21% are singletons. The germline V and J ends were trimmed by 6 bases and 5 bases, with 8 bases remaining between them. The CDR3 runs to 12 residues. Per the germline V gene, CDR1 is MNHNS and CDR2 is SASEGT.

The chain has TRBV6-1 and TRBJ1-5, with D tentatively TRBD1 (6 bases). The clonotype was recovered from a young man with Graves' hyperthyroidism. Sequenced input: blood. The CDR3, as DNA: TGTGCCAGCAGCGCAGGGGATCAGCCCCAGCATTTT. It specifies CASSAGDQPQHF.